One and the same sample provided the 8 T cell receptor beta chains below, sequenced in a study of early T cells in non-severe SARS-CoV-2 infection. TCRdb fed the 5' RACE reads into MiXCR, producing one record per CDR3 protein. The sample has more than 25,000 distinct CDR3 sequences, about 9.5% seen once; the top ten hold about 13%. Specimen: whole blood. These TCRs come from an adult who was a healthcare worker with PCR-confirmed SARS-CoV-2 infection or an uninfected control (not recorded which).

The chain joins TRBV29-1 to TRBJ2-2; 7 nucleotides align to TRBD2. CDR3 size: 13 residues. V was clipped by 7 bases and J by 5 bases; unmatched bases: 7. CDR1 and CDR2 from the germline V gene are SQVTM and ANQGSEA. The CDR3 protein is CSAGGRGTGELFF. The CDR3 DNA reads TGCAGCGCGGGAGGTCGGGGGACCGGGGAGCTGTTTTTT.

Concerning this clonotype itself: A much larger clone differs by one base, so this may be a read error. The rearrangement uses TRBV4-1 and TRBJ2-1; 11 bases match TRBD2. J lost 4 bases, V lost 4 bases, and 15 bases had no gene match. This CDR3 comprises 19 residues. Germline assignment: CDR1 MGHRA and CDR2 YSYEKL. CDR3 nucleotide sequence: TGCGCCAGCAGCCTAGATCTTCCTCCCCTAGCGGGGGGTTACAATGAGCAGTTCTTC. This translates into CASSLDLPPLAGGYNEQFF.

There are a few counts of this clonotype. The rearrangement links TRBV12-3 or TRBV12-4 to TRBJ2-7; no firm D call. V lost 4 bases and J lost 0, with 10 bases in between. The CDR3 runs 14 residues. CDR3 amino acids: CASSWMLDSYEQYF. The CDR3 DNA is TGTGCCAGCAGTTGGATGCTCGACTCCTACGAGCAGTACTTC.

Concerning this clonotype: A much larger clone lies a single base off, so this may be a read error. This chain joins TRBV6-2 or TRBV6-3 and TRBJ2-4, with 7 nucleotides matching TRBD1. CDR3 length equals 15 residues. Germline CDR1 MNHEY, CDR2 SVGEGT. CDR3 DNA sequence: TGTGACAGCAGCCGTCCCGGGACAGAGGGAAACATTCAGTACTTC. It codes for CDSSRPGTEGNIQYF.

Many counts were recorded for this clonotype. The chain combines TRBV7-6 with TRBJ1-2; D is perhaps TRBD1 (6 bases). This CDR3 contains 17 residues. The germline V gene encodes CDR1 SGHVS and CDR2 FNYEAQ. Trimming took 0 bases from V and 2 from J, leaving 16 bases between them. CDR3 in DNA: TGTGCCAGCAGCTTAGCCCCCCTCGGGGGCGGAAACTATGGCTACACCTTC. This gives the protein CASSLAPLGGGNYGYTF.

This clonotype was seen repeatedly, ten times or more. The J gene is TRBJ2-5, the V gene TRBV20-1, with TRBD2 matching over 11 bases. Trimming removed 0 bases from V and 5 bases from J; junction bases left unmatched: 11. CDR1 and CDR2 from the germline V gene are DFQATT and SNEGSKA (reference sequence). This CDR3 region has 17 residues. The DNA of the CDR3 is TGCAGTGCTAGAGATCCAGAAGTAGCGGGGGGGCTGGAGACCCAGTACTTC. It yields the protein CSARDPEVAGGLETQYF.

This clonotype occurred many times. The chain uses TRBV18 and TRBJ1-4; perhaps TRBD1 as D (6 bases). The CDR3 has 16 residues. The V gene lost 3 bases and the J gene lost 3 bases, with 14 bases spanning the gap. CDR1 and CDR2 (germline): KGHSH, LQKENI. The CDR3 region is CASSPGQPYSNEKLFF. The CDR3 DNA follows: TGTGCCAGCTCACCCGGACAGCCATATTCTAATGAAAAACTGTTTTTT.

This clonotype occurred many times. V is TRBV11-2 and J is TRBJ2-5; 7 bases fit TRBD2. Germline CDR1 SGHAT, CDR2 FQNNGV. V dropped 2 bases and J dropped 1; count of bases not matched to a gene: 7. The CDR3 has 16 residues. In DNA form, the CDR3 reads TGTGCCAGCAGCTTAAATTTTGGGGGGGGCCAAGAGACCCAGTACTTC. Protein product: CASSLNFGGGQETQYF.